A selection of T cell receptor beta chains follows, all from one sample in a study of early T cells in non-severe SARS-CoV-2 infection. One entry per CDR3 protein results from TCRdb running MiXCR on the 5' RACE reads. The sample shows about 48,000 distinct CDR3 sequences, over 5% of them seen only once. Sequencing input: whole blood. All receptors derive from an adult who was a healthcare worker with PCR-confirmed SARS-CoV-2 infection or an uninfected control (not recorded which). CDR3s include the opening cysteine and the closing phenylalanine or tryptophan. D genes are given only for firm matches. Some rows mark clone size as missing; the rest say once, few, many or name a class of expanded clone.

CDR3aa: CASSVSSAGRPGELFF
d_gene: -
abundance: many
len: 16
v_gene: TRBV10-2
j_gene: TRBJ2-2

CDR3aa: CASSEGPRAGSYNEQFF
d_gene: -
abundance: few
len: 17
v_gene: TRBV6-1
j_gene: TRBJ2-1

CDR3aa: CATAPGTGSSYEQYF
d_gene: -
abundance: -
len: 15
v_gene: TRBV27
j_gene: TRBJ2-7

CDR3aa: CASRRNWNTGELFF
d_gene: -
abundance: many
len: 14
v_gene: TRBV6-5
j_gene: TRBJ2-2

CDR3aa: CASRTGEGRRPQHF
d_gene: TRBD1
abundance: many
len: 14
v_gene: TRBV27
j_gene: TRBJ1-5

CDR3aa: CASSLGSANQPQHF
d_gene: -
abundance: many
len: 14
v_gene: TRBV27
j_gene: TRBJ1-5

CDR3aa: CSAREAGTSGSRGYEQYF
d_gene: TRBD2
abundance: -
len: 18
v_gene: TRBV20-1
j_gene: TRBJ2-7

CDR3aa: CSVEDTQEKLFF
d_gene: -
abundance: -
len: 12
v_gene: TRBV29-1
j_gene: TRBJ1-4

CDR3aa: CASSSLSTGMNTEAFF
d_gene: TRBD1
abundance: many
len: 16
v_gene: TRBV7-2
j_gene: TRBJ1-1

CDR3aa: CASSLSGRTYGYTF
d_gene: -
abundance: many
len: 14
v_gene: TRBV7-8
j_gene: TRBJ1-2

CDR3aa: CASSARPGAKDTQYF
d_gene: -
abundance: many
len: 15
v_gene: TRBV5-1
j_gene: TRBJ2-3

CDR3aa: CASSPRGGAGRSTGELFF
d_gene: TRBD2
abundance: many
len: 18
v_gene: TRBV7-8
j_gene: TRBJ2-2

CDR3aa: CASSDSRAQDTQYF
d_gene: -
abundance: few
len: 14
v_gene: TRBV10-2
j_gene: TRBJ2-3

CDR3aa: CASSQTNTEAFF
d_gene: -
abundance: few
len: 12
v_gene: TRBV7-9
j_gene: TRBJ1-1

CDR3aa: CASSRGPDTQYF
d_gene: -
abundance: many
len: 12
v_gene: TRBV10-1
j_gene: TRBJ2-3

CDR3aa: CASSGSNQPQHF
d_gene: -
abundance: many
len: 12
v_gene: TRBV7-9
j_gene: TRBJ1-5

CDR3aa: CASSQKVRGNSPLHF
d_gene: -
abundance: many
len: 15
v_gene: TRBV14
j_gene: TRBJ1-6

CDR3aa: CASSVRDGSYEQYF
d_gene: -
abundance: -
len: 14
v_gene: TRBV13
j_gene: TRBJ2-7

CDR3aa: CASCLWDEQFF
d_gene: -
abundance: few
len: 11
v_gene: TRBV6-2/TRBV6-3
j_gene: TRBJ2-1

CDR3aa: CASSLSRPNQPQHF
d_gene: -
abundance: many
len: 14
v_gene: TRBV7-9
j_gene: TRBJ1-5